This passage covers 22 T cell receptor beta chains from one sample sequenced in a study of blood T cell repertoires in COVID-19. Data came from immunoSEQ multiplex PCR; TCRdb stores just in-frame clones and leaves some out. The sample records under 300,000 clones, around 93% being singletons. Sequencing input: PBMCs or T cells enriched from blood (not recorded which). These receptor sequences come from a human donor in a cohort exposed to, infected with or recovered from COVID-19 (not recorded which). The donor label of this sample is uncertain.

The rearrangement joins TRBV4-1 to TRBJ1-1, with a possible D match to TRBD1 (6 bases). This CDR3 spans 15 amino acids. V shed 1 base and J shed 4 bases, with 13 bases lying between them. Germline-derived CDR1 and CDR2 are MGHRA and YSYEKL. CDR3 residues: CASSQAHRGSTEAFF. The CDR3 nucleotides read TGCGCCAGCAGCCAAGCACATAGGGGGAGCACTGAAGCTTTCTTT.

The V call is TRBV11-2, the J call TRBJ1-2, with 7 nucleotides matching TRBD1. With 6 bases clipped from V and 0 bases from J, the junction kept 10 bases outside the gene matches. CDR1 is SGHAT and CDR2 is FQNNGV in the germline V gene. This CDR3 has 16 amino acids. CDR3 sequence (DNA): TGTGCCAGCAGTCCAACAGGGGACCCTTCTAACTATGGCTACACCTTC. Its translation: CASSPTGDPSNYGYTF.

This clone was recorded once. The chain joins TRBV27 to TRBJ2-2, with 9 positions matching TRBD1. CDR3 size: 17 residues. Germline V gene lookup returns CDR1 MNHEY and CDR2 SMNVEV (reference sequence). V gave up 5 bases and J gave up 4 bases; unmatched junction bases: 11. Written as DNA, the CDR3 is TGTGCCAGCAGTGTGGACAGGGGCAGGGACGGCACCGGGGAGCTGTTTTTT. This codes for CASSVDRGRDGTGELFF.

V is TRBV30 and J is TRBJ2-7, with D perhaps TRBD1 (6 bases). The V end was cut by 2 bases, the J end by 0 bases, with 20 bases between. In germline, CDR1 is GTSNPN, CDR2 SVGIG (reference sequence). CDR3 size: 17 residues. In DNA form, the CDR3 reads TGTGCCTGGAGTCCCAAATTCCGGGACATAAGCTCCTACGAGCAGTACTTC. Translating it yields CAWSPKFRDISSYEQYF.

The rearrangement uses TRBV6-5 and TRBJ1-1; TRBD1 is a possible D gene (6 bases). V was clipped by 6 bases and J by 8 bases, with 22 bases between them. This CDR3 contains 15 residues. Germline lookup yields CDR1 MNHEY and CDR2 SVGAGI. DNA of the CDR3: TGTGCCAGCAGCTATACTCTGAACGGGGGGCGGGAAGCTTTCTTT. It yields the protein CASSYTLNGGREAFF.

This sequence joins TRBV6-2 or TRBV6-3 and TRBJ1-3; 12 bases are a match to TRBD1. Germline V gene data show CDR1 as MNHEY and CDR2 as SVGEGT. This CDR3 has 15 residues. V was clipped by 6 bases and J by 2 bases; unmatched bases: 2. CDR3 sequence (DNA): TGTGCCAGCAGCCGGGACAGGGGGCCTGGAAACACCATATATTTT. This codes for CASSRDRGPGNTIYF.

The chain links TRBV5-6 to TRBJ1-1; tentatively, D is TRBD1 (5 bases). V was clipped by 4 bases and J by 4 bases, with 14 bases between them. Germline V gene lookup returns CDR1 SGHDT and CDR2 YYEEEE. The CDR3 loop spans 14 amino acids. CDR3 sequence: CASSTRGIPTEAFF. CDR3 nucleotide sequence: TGTGCCAGCAGCACACGGGGGATACCCACTGAAGCTTTCTTT.

The V gene is TRBV7-9, the J gene TRBJ2-1, with 12 bases aligning to TRBD2. Germline V gene lookup returns CDR1 SEHNR and CDR2 FQNEAQ (reference sequence). J gave up 7 bases and V 5 bases, and 6 bases lay outside the gene matches. CDR3 length: 15 amino acids. CDR3 in amino acids: CASSPTSGGTNEQFF. The CDR3 nucleotides read TGTGCCAGCAGCCCGACTAGCGGGGGAACGAATGAGCAGTTCTTC.

This clone has only one observation. The rearrangement links TRBV7-9 to TRBJ2-4; D remains ambiguous. Trimming stripped 4 bases from V and 2 bases from J, with 15 bases between. The CDR3 contains 16 residues. Germline CDR1 is SEHNR and CDR2 is FQNEAQ (reference sequence). CDR3 DNA sequence: TGTGCCAGCAGCTATGACCGGAGCTCACCCAAAAACATTCAGTACTTC. The encoded protein is CASSYDRSSPKNIQYF.

This chain joins TRBV9 and TRBJ1-6, with unresolved D. Deletions cut 3 bases from V and 7 bases from J, with 11 bases between. This CDR3 comprises 14 residues. Looked up from germline, CDR1 is SGDLS and CDR2 is YYNGEE. CDR3 protein: CASSGASLNSPLHF. CDR3 DNA sequence: TGTGCCAGCAGCGGAGCCTCCCTAAATTCACCCCTCCACTTT. Full variable domain (outside the CDR3, taken from reference TRBV9 and TRBJ1-6): DSGVTQTPKHLITATGQRVTLRCSPRSGDLSVYWYQQSLDQGLQFLIQYYNGEERAKGNILERFSAQQFPDLHSELNLSSLELGDSALYFCASSGASLNSPLHFGNGTRLTVT.

This chain links TRBV19 with TRBJ1-2; possibly TRBD1 for D (6 bases). V dropped 3 bases and J dropped 2 bases, with 7 bases sitting between them. CDR1 and CDR2 (germline): LNHDA, SQIVND (reference sequence). The CDR3 spans 13 residues. The DNA of the CDR3 is TGTGCCAGTAGTATTCAGGGGAACTATGGCTACACCTTC. It encodes CASSIQGNYGYTF.

V usage is TRBV30 and J usage is TRBJ1-3; D gene uncertain. This CDR3 is 12 amino acids long. Trimming cost V 5 bases and J 2 bases, with 7 bases left between them. Looked up from germline, CDR1 is GTSNPN and CDR2 is SVGIG (reference sequence). In nucleotides, the CDR3 is TGTGCCTGGGGTCGGGCTGGAAACACCATATATTTT. Protein sequence: CAWGRAGNTIYF.

This chain connects TRBV19 to TRBJ2-7; 9 bases are shared with TRBD2. Germline loops: CDR1 LNHDA, CDR2 SQIVND (reference sequence). The V gene end was trimmed by 8 bases and the J gene end by 3 bases; junction bases not matched to a gene: 5. This CDR3 comprises 13 residues. In DNA, the CDR3 is TGTGCCAGTGGCGGGGGGGAGGTCTACGAGCAGTACTTC. Translating it yields CASGGGEVYEQYF.

This chain uses TRBV5-3 with TRBJ1-5, with D tentatively TRBD1 (6 bases). TRBV5-3 is an ORF; its function is uncertain. V gave up 4 bases and J gave up 0 bases, with 14 bases separating them. The CDR3 covers 16 residues. The CDR3 region is CARSLGQIYSNQPQHF. The CDR3 DNA reads TGTGCCAGAAGCCTAGGACAGATCTATAGCAATCAGCCCCAGCATTTT.

The gene calls are TRBV6-1 and TRBJ2-5; possibly TRBD2 for D (5 bases). V shed 2 bases and J shed 3 bases, with 10 bases lying between them. From germline, CDR1 is MNHNS and CDR2 SASEGT. The CDR3 length is 14 residues. The CDR3 region has the DNA TGTGCCAGCAGTGAAAGCGGTCGAGAAGAGACCCAGTACTTC. Its translation: CASSESGREETQYF.

The V gene is TRBV19, the J gene TRBJ2-2; 8 nucleotides agree with TRBD2. CDR3 length: 15 amino acids. V lost 3 bases, J lost 4 bases, and 4 bases stayed unmatched. Looked up from germline, CDR1 is LNHDA and CDR2 is SQIVND (reference sequence). CDR3 sequence: CASSIALAATGELFF. DNA for the CDR3: TGTGCCAGTAGTATTGCACTAGCGGCCACCGGGGAGCTGTTTTTT.

J is TRBJ2-3 and V is TRBV7-9; tentative D call: TRBD2 (7 bases). Germline loops: CDR1 SEHNR, CDR2 FQNEAQ (reference sequence). The V gene lost 5 bases and the J gene lost 4 bases, with 16 bases spanning the gap. The CDR3 is 15 residues long. The CDR3 DNA follows: TGTGCCAGCAGCGCCCGGGGGGCCGGGTCAGATACGCAGTATTTT. It specifies CASSARGAGSDTQYF.

This chain uses TRBV4-1 with TRBJ2-5, with D perhaps TRBD1 (6 bases). This CDR3 comprises 14 residues. Germline V gene data show CDR1 as MGHRA and CDR2 as YSYEKL. CDR3 in amino acids: CATSAAGVQETQYF. The CDR3 DNA is TGCGCAACCTCTGCGGCAGGGGTACAAGAGACCCAGTACTTC.

As for this clone: Other DNA sequences from this sample encode an identical CDR3 as well. The chain joins TRBV3-1 (or the pseudogene TRBV3-2) to TRBJ2-3; 8 bases fit TRBD2. V lost 1 base and J lost 4; bases outside the gene matches: 4. In germline, CDR1 is LGHDT, CDR2 YNNKEL (reference sequence). The CDR3 is 15 amino acids. CDR3 bases: TGTGCCAGCAGCCAAGTCGGGGGGGCGGCAGATACGCAGTATTTT. Amino acid sequence: CASSQVGGAADTQYF.

The CDR3 here is CASSGTGPEPQHF. The CDR3 DNA follows: TGTGCCAGCAGCGGGACAGGGCCGGAGCCCCAGCATTTT. The chain has TRBV2 and TRBJ1-5; 9 bases line up with TRBD1. CDR1 is SNHLY and CDR2 is FYNNEI in the germline V gene. With 6 bases clipped from V and 8 bases from J, the junction kept 5 bases outside the gene matches. There are 13 residues in the CDR3.

The gene calls are TRBV21-1 and TRBJ1-4. TRBV21-1 is a known pseudogene. The CDR3 consists of 16 residues. CDR3 loop: CASSSSARRNNEKLFF. CDR3 DNA sequence: TGTGCCAGCAGCTCCTCAGCGCGGAGGAATAATGAAAAACTGTTTTTT.

This sequence joins TRBV4-3 and TRBJ2-3; D perhaps matches TRBD2 (6 bases). Germline CDR1 and CDR2: LGHNA and YSLEER. V gave up 0 bases and J gave up 4 bases, with 20 bases separating them. The CDR3 has 18 residues. Written as DNA, the CDR3 is TGCGCCAGCAGCCAAGATTTATCCCTAGCGCGGTTGGCAGATACGCAGTATTTT. It encodes CASSQDLSLARLADTQYF.